These 21 T cell receptor beta chains originate from one sample sequenced in a study of T cells in Graves' hyperthyroidism and ophthalmopathy. There were TCR beta CDR3 regions amplified from RNA transcripts. HTBI primers were used for first-round RT-PCR of the TCR CDR3. TCRdb re-called the multiplex PCR reads through MiXCR, storing one row per CDR3 protein. This sample yields some 600,000 distinct CDR3 sequences, of which 46% are seen a single time; 8% to 8.5% belongs to the top ten. The sequenced sample was peripheral blood or thyroid tissue (not recorded which). The source of these receptors is a woman between 18 and 30 years old with Graves' hyperthyroidism.

The table lists this clonotype with a count of one. A much larger clone differs by one base, so this may be a read error. This sequence joins TRBV7-9 and TRBJ1-5; TRBD1 matches at 8 bases. CDR1 is SEHNR and CDR2 is FQNEAQ in the germline V gene (reference sequence). The CDR3 covers 16 residues. The DNA for the CDR3 is TGTGCCCGCAGCTTCCTTGGACAGGGAAGCAATCAGCCCCAGCATTTT. This codes for CARSFLGQGSNQPQHF. Full variable domain (missing parts from reference TRBV7-9 and TRBJ1-5): DTGVSQNPRHKITKRGQNVTFRCDPISEHNRLYWYRQTLGQGPEFLTYFQNEAQLEKSRLLSDRFSAERPKGSFSTLEIQRTEQGDSAMYLCARSFLGQGSNQPQHFGDGTRLSIL.

This chain joins TRBV24-1 and TRBJ2-3; TRBD1 might be the D (6 bases). CDR1 is KGHDR and CDR2 is SFDVKD in the germline V gene. Trimming left V 3 bases short and J 6 bases short, with 15 bases between. This CDR3 has 15 residues. CDR3 DNA: TGTGCCACCAGTGATCTCACCTCAGGGGTTGATACGCAGTATTTT. This translates into CATSDLTSGVDTQYF.

In regard to this clonotype: The CDR3 carries no conserved terminal phenylalanine or tryptophan, so it likely arises from a read error. The DNA is left out, because the CDR3 cannot be placed on it with certainty; the CDR3 is given as TCRdb lists it. The genes are TRBV7-4 and TRBJ1-6. Germline CDR1 is SGHVT and CDR2 is SQSDAQ. The CDR3 comprises 10 residues, both ends counted. CDR3 sequence reads: CASRSGGPHY.

This clonotype was detected only a few times. The rearrangement joins TRBV19 to TRBJ2-6; 8 nucleotides match TRBD1. The CDR3 length is 17 residues. The V segment lost 9 bases and the J segment 3 bases; nucleotides outside the gene matches: 13. Germline V gene lookup returns CDR1 LNHDA and CDR2 SQIVND (reference sequence). The CDR3 protein is CASSRTGYHLGANVLTF. The CDR3 region has the DNA TGTGCCAGCAGCCGGACAGGGTACCACCTTGGGGCCAACGTCCTGACTTTC.

This chain connects TRBV20-1 to TRBJ1-4; a weak D match, TRBD1 (5 bases). Germline CDR1 and CDR2: DFQATT and SNEGSKA (reference sequence). The V gene lost 0 bases and the J gene lost 4 bases, with 12 bases spanning the gap. This CDR3 spans 15 amino acids. CDR3 nucleotide sequence: TGCAGTGCTAGAGATCAGGGTCTGGATAATGAAAAACTGTTTTTT. This gives the protein CSARDQGLDNEKLFF.

About this clonotype: The CDR3 does not end in the conserved phenylalanine or tryptophan, so this is likely a read error. The rearrangement links TRBV2 to TRBJ1-2; D might be TRBD1 (5 bases). Trimming shortened V by 4 bases and J by 4 bases, and 10 bases separated the two germline ends. The CDR3 is made up of 13 amino acids. Germline CDR1 reads SNHLY; CDR2 reads FYNNEI. CDR3 protein: CASSVSGSYGYTS. For the CDR3, the DNA is TGTGCCAGCAGTGTTTCAGGGTCCTATGGCTACACCTCC.

Of note for this clonotype: Sequence at one end of the junction differs from germline and may be a read error. V and J are TRBV7-8 and TRBJ2-5; the D gene could be TRBD1 or TRBD2 (5 bases each). The CDR3 totals 14 residues. Germline V lookup: CDR1 SGHVS, CDR2 FQNEAQ. CDR3 in amino acids: CASSLGGYQGTQYF. In DNA, the CDR3 is TGTGCCAGCAGCTTAGGGGGGTACCAAGGGACCCAGTACTTC.

The chain couples TRBV6-5 to TRBJ1-3; D is unclear. The CDR3 is 17 residues long. The germline CDR1 and CDR2 sequences are MNHEY and SVGAGI. The germline V and J ends were trimmed by 4 bases and 2 bases, with 18 bases remaining between them. CDR3 sequence reads: CASSLGRRQLPGNTIYF. As DNA, the CDR3 is TGTGCCAGCAGTTTAGGGCGGCGGCAATTGCCTGGAAACACCATATATTTT.

The chain is built from TRBV4-2 and TRBJ1-5; D remains ambiguous. Germline assignment: CDR1 LGHNA and CDR2 YNFKEQ. V was shortened by 1 base and J by 3 bases, with 10 bases between the two germline ends. The CDR3 contains 15 residues. CDR3 sequence (DNA): TGTGCCAGCAGCCAAGGATGGAGGTCCAATCAGCCCCAGCATTTT. Its protein is CASSQGWRSNQPQHF.

Points on this clonotype: Sequence at one end of the junction differs from germline and may be a read error. The gene calls are TRBV15 and TRBJ1-1; weak D call: TRBD1 (5 bases). Per germline, CDR1 LNHNV and CDR2 YYDKDF (reference sequence). The CDR3 totals 14 residues. The CDR3 reads CATSREQANNEAFF. CDR3 nucleotides: TGTGCCACCAGCAGAGAACAGGCAAACAATGAAGCTTTCTTT.

There are a few counts of this clonotype. The CDR3 DNA follows: TGTGCCACCCGGGGACTCGGCTACGAGCAGTACTTC. Amino acids: CATRGLGYEQYF. V usage is TRBV7-8 and J usage is TRBJ2-7; perhaps TRBD2 as D (6 bases). V was cut by 10 bases and J by 3 bases, with 13 bases left in between. The CDR3 consists of 12 residues. Per germline, CDR1 SGHVS and CDR2 FQNEAQ.

The chain joins TRBV25-1 to TRBJ1-6, with 7 nucleotides matching TRBD1. This CDR3 is built from 15 residues. CDR1 and CDR2 (germline): MGHDK, SYGVNS. V lost 4 bases to trimming and J lost 10 bases; unmatched junction nucleotides: 10. CDR3 amino acids: CASSATRTGESPLHF. Here the CDR3 DNA reads TGTGCCAGCAGTGCCACCCGTACAGGGGAATCACCCCTCCACTTT. The full variable domain, rest sourced from reference TRBV25-1 and TRBJ1-6, is EADIYQTPRYLVIGTGKKITLECSQTMGHDKMYWYQQDPGMELHLIHYSYGVNSTEKGDLSSESTVSRIRTEHFPLTLESARPSHTSQYLCASSATRTGESPLHFGNGTRLTVT.

The V and J genes are TRBV10-3 and TRBJ2-5; D may be TRBD1 (5 bases). The V and J ends lost 6 bases and 0 bases respectively, with 14 bases between them. Germline V gene data show CDR1 as ENHRY and CDR2 as SYGVKD. The CDR3 length is 15 residues. CDR3 amino acids: CAISTGHSYQETQYF. CDR3 nucleotide sequence: TGTGCCATCAGCACTGGACATTCGTACCAAGAGACCCAGTACTTC.

This chain uses TRBV5-4 with TRBJ2-5; D is perhaps TRBD2 (6 bases). Germline assignment: CDR1 SGHNT and CDR2 YYREEE (reference sequence). The CDR3 runs to 15 residues. V dropped 4 bases and J dropped 5 bases, with 18 bases sitting between them. The CDR3 nucleotides read TGTGCCAGCAGCCCTCCTGGGGGGTGGGGGGAGACCCAGTACTTC. Translation gives CASSPPGGWGETQYF.

This rearrangement joins TRBV20-1 to TRBJ2-5; a possible D gene is TRBD2 (5 bases). The CDR3 spans 12 residues. CDR1 is DFQATT and CDR2 is SNEGSKA in the germline V gene (reference sequence). V was cut by 7 bases and J by 2 bases, with 11 bases left in between. The CDR3, as DNA: TGCAGTGGAATGGGCGGGCAAGAGACCCAGTACTTC. Translating gives CSGMGGQETQYF.

About this clonotype itself: A much larger clone lies one base from this, so it may be a read error. The chain combines TRBV7-9 with TRBJ2-7; TRBD1 aligns across 8 bases. Germline values: CDR1 SEHNR, CDR2 FQNEAQ (reference sequence). The CDR3 length is 12 residues. With V trimmed by 4 bases and J by 9 bases, 5 bases remained unmatched. The CDR3, as DNA: TGTGCCAGCAGCTGGACAGGGTCCGGGCAGTACTTC. This encodes CASSWTGSGQYF.

V usage is TRBV2 and J usage is TRBJ2-7, with 9 bases fitting TRBD2. Germline V lookup: CDR1 SNHLY, CDR2 FYNNEI. V was clipped by 8 bases and J by 5 bases; unmatched bases: 4. CDR3 length equals 12 residues. CDR3: CASDEREDEQYF. The DNA for the CDR3 is TGTGCCAGCGATGAGCGGGAGGACGAGCAGTACTTC.

This clonotype has just a few counts. This chain joins TRBV4-1 and TRBJ1-2; tentative D call: TRBD1 (5 bases). Germline lookup yields CDR1 MGHRA and CDR2 YSYEKL. Trimming removed 5 bases from V and 6 bases from J, with 16 bases in between. This CDR3 spans 14 amino acids. CDR3 region: CASSLVWDCHGYTF. CDR3 bases: TGCGCCAGCAGCTTGGTATGGGACTGCCATGGCTACACCTTC.

V is TRBV24-1 and J is TRBJ1-2; TRBD1 is a possible D gene (5 bases). Germline CDR1 is KGHDR and CDR2 is SFDVKD. The V and J ends lost 0 bases and 4 bases respectively, with 8 bases between them. This CDR3 has 14 amino acids. This CDR3 reads CATSDLGAGYGYTF. The CDR3 DNA sequence: TGTGCCACCAGTGATTTGGGGGCAGGCTATGGCTACACCTTC.

This chain joins TRBV20-1 and TRBJ1-1, with D maybe TRBD1 (6 bases). This CDR3 region has 14 residues. V was shortened by 6 bases and J by 4 bases, with 18 bases between the two germline ends. Germline V gives CDR1 DFQATT, CDR2 SNEGSKA (reference sequence). The CDR3 loop reads CSAKLGGAPTEAFF. CDR3 coding DNA: TGCAGTGCCAAGCTGGGGGGGGCCCCCACTGAAGCTTTCTTT.

The chain joins TRBV29-1 to TRBJ1-1; D possibly corresponds to TRBD1 (5 bases). V lost 4 bases, J lost 5 bases, and 20 bases lay in between. This CDR3 is 15 amino acids long. Germline V CDR1 and CDR2: SQVTM, ANQGSEA. CDR3 amino acids: CSVAIWAGFRTEAFF. The CDR3 DNA reads TGCAGCGTTGCTATCTGGGCAGGGTTTCGGACTGAAGCTTTCTTT.